This TCR beta chain was captured in a study of early T cells in non-severe SARS-CoV-2 infection. Study overall: Chains from this unsorted whole-blood bulk RNA could not be paired.

The CDR3 has 12 residues. TCRdb processed the 5' RACE reads anew with MiXCR; each CDR3 protein has one entry. This table has 70,000 or so distinct CDR3 sequences, 3.5% to 6% appearing once. The sequences come from whole blood, collected at baseline. The chain recombines TRBV21-1 with TRBJ1-1; the table's D call, TRBD1, has no DNA check behind it. TRBV21-1 is marked as a pseudogene. The receptor comes from an adult who was a healthcare worker with PCR-confirmed SARS-CoV-2 infection or an uninfected control (not recorded which). The donor label of this sample is uncertain. CDR3: CASSNFPKAAFF. The CDR3 bases are TGTGCCAGCAGCAATTTCCCGAAGGCCGCTTTCTTT.